This T cell receptor beta chain comes out of a study of spatial heterogeneity in lung cancer. This clonotype was detected many times. Germline assignment: CDR1 SEHNR and CDR2 FQNEAQ (reference sequence). The CDR3 covers 13 residues. V gave up 0 bases and J gave up 3 bases, with 4 bases separating them. One entry per CDR3 protein, called by TCRdb with MiXCR from the 5' RACE reads. The sample lists roughly 13,000 distinct CDR3 sequences; approximately 4% were seen once. The time point here: sample taken at primary tumor resection. The cohort: around 79 early-stage, untreated non-small cell lung cancer patients.

This material consisted of PBMCs, taken at surgery. The clonotype originates from a male donor with early-stage non-small cell lung cancer. J is TRBJ2-3 and V is TRBV7-9, with D uncertain. The CDR3: CASSLARTDTQYF. CDR3 sequence (DNA): TGTGCCAGCAGCTTAGCGCGGACAGATACGCAGTATTTT.